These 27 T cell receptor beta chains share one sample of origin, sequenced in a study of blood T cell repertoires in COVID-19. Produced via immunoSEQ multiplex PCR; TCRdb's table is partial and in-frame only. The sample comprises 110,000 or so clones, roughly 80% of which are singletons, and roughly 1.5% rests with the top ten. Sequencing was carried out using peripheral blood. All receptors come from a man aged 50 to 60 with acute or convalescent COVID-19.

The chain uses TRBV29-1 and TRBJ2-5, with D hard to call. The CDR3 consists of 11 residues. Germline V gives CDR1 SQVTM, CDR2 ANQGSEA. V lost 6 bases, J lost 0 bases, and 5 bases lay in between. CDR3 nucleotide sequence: TGCAGCGTCGCGTACCAAGAGACCCAGTACTTC. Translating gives CSVAYQETQYF.

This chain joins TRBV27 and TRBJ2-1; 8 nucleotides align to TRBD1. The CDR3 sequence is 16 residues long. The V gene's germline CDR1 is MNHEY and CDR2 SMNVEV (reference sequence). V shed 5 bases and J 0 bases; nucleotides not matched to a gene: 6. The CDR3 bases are TGTGCCAGCAGTCCCTGGACAGGGAACTCCTACAATGAGCAGTTCTTC. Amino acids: CASSPWTGNSYNEQFF.

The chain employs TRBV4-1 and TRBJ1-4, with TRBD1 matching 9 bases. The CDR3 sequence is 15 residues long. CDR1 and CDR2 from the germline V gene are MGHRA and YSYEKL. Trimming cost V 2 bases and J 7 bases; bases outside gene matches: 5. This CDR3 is CASSQIPGQGEKLFF. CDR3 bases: TGCGCCAGCAGCCAAATCCCGGGACAGGGTGAAAAACTGTTTTTT.

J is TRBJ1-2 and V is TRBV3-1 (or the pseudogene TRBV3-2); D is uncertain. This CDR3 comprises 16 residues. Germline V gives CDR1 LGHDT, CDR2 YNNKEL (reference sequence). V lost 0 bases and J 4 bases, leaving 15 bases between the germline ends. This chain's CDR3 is CASSQDLGASFYGYTF. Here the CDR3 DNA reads TGTGCCAGCAGCCAAGATTTGGGAGCCAGCTTCTATGGCTACACCTTC.

CDR3 coding DNA: TGTGCCAGCAGCTTGAACAGGGCCAATGAGCAGTTCTTC. Translated: CASSLNRANEQFF. The chain employs TRBV7-3 and TRBJ2-1; D may be TRBD1 (6 bases). The CDR3 loop spans 13 amino acids. CDR1 and CDR2 from the germline V gene are SGHTA and FQGTGA. V was trimmed by 3 bases and J by 6 bases, leaving 9 bases between them.

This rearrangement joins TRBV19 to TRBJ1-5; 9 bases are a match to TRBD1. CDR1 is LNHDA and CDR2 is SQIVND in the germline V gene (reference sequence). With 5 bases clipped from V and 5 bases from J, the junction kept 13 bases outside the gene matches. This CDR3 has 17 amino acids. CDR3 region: CASSFSPTGGFYQPQHF. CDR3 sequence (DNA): TGTGCCAGTAGTTTCTCCCCCACAGGGGGCTTTTATCAGCCCCAGCATTTT.

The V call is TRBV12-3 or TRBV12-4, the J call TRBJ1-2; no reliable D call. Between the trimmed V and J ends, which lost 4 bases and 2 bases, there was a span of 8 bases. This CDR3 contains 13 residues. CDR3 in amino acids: CASSSTNNYGYTF. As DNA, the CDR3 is TGTGCCAGCAGTTCAACAAACAACTATGGCTACACCTTC.

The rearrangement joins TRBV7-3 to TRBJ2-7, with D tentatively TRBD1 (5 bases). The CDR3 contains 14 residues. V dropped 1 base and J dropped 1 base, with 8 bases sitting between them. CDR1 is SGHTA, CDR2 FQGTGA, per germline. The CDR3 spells CASSLMPGSYEQYF. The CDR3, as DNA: TGTGCCAGCAGCTTAATGCCAGGGTCCTACGAGCAGTACTTC. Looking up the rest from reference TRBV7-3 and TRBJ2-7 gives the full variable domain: GAGVSQTPSNKVTEKGKYVELRCDPISGHTALYWYRQSLGQGPEFLIYFQGTGAADDSGLPNDRFFAVRPEGSVSTLKIQRTERGDSAVYLCASSLMPGSYEQYFGPGTRLTVT.

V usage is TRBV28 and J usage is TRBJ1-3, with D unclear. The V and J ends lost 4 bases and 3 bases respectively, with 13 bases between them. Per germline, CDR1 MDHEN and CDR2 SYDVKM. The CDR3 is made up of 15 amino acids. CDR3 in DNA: TGTGCCAGCAGTTCCCTTCCGGGGATTGGAAACACCATATATTTT. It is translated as CASSSLPGIGNTIYF.

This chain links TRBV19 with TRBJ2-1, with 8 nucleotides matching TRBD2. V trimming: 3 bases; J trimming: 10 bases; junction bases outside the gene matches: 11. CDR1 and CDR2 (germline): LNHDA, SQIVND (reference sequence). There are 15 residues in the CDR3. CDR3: CASSIGIAGFGEQFF. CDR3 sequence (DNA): TGTGCCAGTAGTATTGGAATAGCGGGGTTTGGAGAGCAGTTCTTC.

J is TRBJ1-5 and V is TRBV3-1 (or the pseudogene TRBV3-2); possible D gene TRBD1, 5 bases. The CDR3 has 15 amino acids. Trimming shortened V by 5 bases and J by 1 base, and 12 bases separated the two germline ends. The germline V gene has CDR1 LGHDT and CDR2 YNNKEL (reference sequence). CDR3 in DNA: TGTGCCAGCAGCAAAGGGGAGGTGAGCAATCAGCCCCAGCATTTT. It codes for CASSKGEVSNQPQHF.

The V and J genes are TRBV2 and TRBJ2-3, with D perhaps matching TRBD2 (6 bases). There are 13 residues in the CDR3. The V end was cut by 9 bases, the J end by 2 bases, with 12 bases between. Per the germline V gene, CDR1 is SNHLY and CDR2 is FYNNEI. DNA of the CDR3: TGTGCCAGAGGGACTTACCTCACAGATACGCAGTATTTT. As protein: CARGTYLTDTQYF.

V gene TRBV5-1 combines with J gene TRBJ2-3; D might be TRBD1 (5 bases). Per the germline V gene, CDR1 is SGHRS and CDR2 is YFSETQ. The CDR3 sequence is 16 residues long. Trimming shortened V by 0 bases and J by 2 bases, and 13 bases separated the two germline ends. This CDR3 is CASSLGPGPVTDTQYF. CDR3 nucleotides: TGCGCCAGCAGCTTGGGCCCAGGGCCCGTCACAGATACGCAGTATTTT.

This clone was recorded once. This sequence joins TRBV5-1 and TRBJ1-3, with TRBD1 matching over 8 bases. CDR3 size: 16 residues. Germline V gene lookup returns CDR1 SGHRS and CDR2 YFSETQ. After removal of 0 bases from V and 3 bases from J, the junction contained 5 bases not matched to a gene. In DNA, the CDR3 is TGCGCCAGCAGCTTGGGGCAGGGGGCTGGTGGAAACACCATATATTTT. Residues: CASSLGQGAGGNTIYF.

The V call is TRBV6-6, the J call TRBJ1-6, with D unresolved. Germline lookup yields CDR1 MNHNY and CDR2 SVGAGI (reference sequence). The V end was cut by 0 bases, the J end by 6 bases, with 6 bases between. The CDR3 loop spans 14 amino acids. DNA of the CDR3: TGTGCCAGCAGTTACTCCGAGAGTAATTCACCCCTCCACTTT. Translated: CASSYSESNSPLHF.

The CDR3 reads CASSVLDRGFYNSPLHF. In DNA form, the CDR3 reads TGTGCCAGCAGCGTATTGGACAGGGGATTCTATAATTCACCCCTCCACTTT. The J gene is TRBJ1-6, the V gene TRBV21-1; the table gives TRBD1 as D, unverified against the DNA. TRBV21-1 is annotated as a pseudogene. There are 17 residues in the CDR3.

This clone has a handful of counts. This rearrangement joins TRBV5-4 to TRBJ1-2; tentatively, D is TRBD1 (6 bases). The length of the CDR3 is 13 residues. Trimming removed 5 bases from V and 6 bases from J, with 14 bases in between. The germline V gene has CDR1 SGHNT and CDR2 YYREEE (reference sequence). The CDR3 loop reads CASRVAGVDGYTF. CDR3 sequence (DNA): TGTGCCAGCAGGGTGGCAGGGGTGGATGGCTACACCTTC. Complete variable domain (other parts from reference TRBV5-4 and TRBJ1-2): ETGVTQSPTHLIKTRGQQVTLRCSSQSGHNTVSWYQQALGQGPQFIFQYYREEENGRGNFPPRFSGLQFPNYSSELNVNALELDDSALYLCASRVAGVDGYTFGSGTRLTVV.

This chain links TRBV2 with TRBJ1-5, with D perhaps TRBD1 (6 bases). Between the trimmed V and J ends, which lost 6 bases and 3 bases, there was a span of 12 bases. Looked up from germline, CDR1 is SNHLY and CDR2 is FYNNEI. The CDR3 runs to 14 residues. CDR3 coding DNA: TGTGCCAGCAGGGACGACAGGTTCAATCAGCCCCAGCATTTT. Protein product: CASRDDRFNQPQHF.

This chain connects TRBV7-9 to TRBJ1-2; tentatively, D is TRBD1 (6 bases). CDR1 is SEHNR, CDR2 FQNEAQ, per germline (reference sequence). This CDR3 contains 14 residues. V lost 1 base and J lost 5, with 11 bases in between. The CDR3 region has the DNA TGTGCCAGCAGCTTAGAGTCAGGGGCTTATGGCTACACCTTC. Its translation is CASSLESGAYGYTF. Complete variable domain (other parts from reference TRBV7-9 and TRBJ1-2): DTGVSQNPRHKITKRGQNVTFRCDPISEHNRLYWYRQTLGQGPEFLTYFQNEAQLEKSRLLSDRFSAERPKGSFSTLEIQRTEQGDSAMYLCASSLESGAYGYTFGSGTRLTVV.

CDR3 loop: CASSKLGNLDRGDGTEAFF. CDR3 DNA sequence: TGTGCCAGCAGCAAACTCGGTAATCTGGACAGGGGGGACGGCACTGAAGCTTTCTTT. J is TRBJ1-1 and V is TRBV21-1; the table names TRBD1, a call not compared with the DNA. TRBV21-1 is annotated as a pseudogene. This CDR3 has 19 residues.

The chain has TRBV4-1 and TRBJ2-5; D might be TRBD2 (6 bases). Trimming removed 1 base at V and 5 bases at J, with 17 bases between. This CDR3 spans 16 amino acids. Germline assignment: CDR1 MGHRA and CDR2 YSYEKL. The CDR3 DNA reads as TGCGCCAGCAGCCAAGGTCAGCGGCCGGGGAGGGAGACCCAGTACTTC. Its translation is CASSQGQRPGRETQYF.

CDR3 in amino acids: CASSVTGQGGTEAFF. DNA of the CDR3: TGTGCCAGCAGCGTAACGGGACAGGGCGGAACTGAAGCTTTCTTT. This chain joins TRBV9 and TRBJ1-1; TRBD1 matches 9 bases. CDR3 size: 15 residues. Trimming at V came to 1 base and at J to 5 bases, leaving 6 bases not matched to a gene. CDR1 SGDLS and CDR2 YYNGEE come from the germline V gene.

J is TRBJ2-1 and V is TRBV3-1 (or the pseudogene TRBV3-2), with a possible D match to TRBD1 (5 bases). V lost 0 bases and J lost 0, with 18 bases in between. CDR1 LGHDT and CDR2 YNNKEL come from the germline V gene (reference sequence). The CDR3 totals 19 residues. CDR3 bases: TGTGCCAGCAGCCAAGACAAGACAGACCTACTCTTCTCCTACAATGAGCAGTTCTTC. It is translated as CASSQDKTDLLFSYNEQFF.

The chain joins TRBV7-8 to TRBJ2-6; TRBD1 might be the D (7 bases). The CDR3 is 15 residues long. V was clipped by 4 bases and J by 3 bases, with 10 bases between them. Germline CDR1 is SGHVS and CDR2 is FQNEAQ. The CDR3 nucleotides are TGTGCCAGCAGCTCGCGGGACAGTGGGGCCAACGTCCTGACTTTC. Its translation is CASSSRDSGANVLTF.

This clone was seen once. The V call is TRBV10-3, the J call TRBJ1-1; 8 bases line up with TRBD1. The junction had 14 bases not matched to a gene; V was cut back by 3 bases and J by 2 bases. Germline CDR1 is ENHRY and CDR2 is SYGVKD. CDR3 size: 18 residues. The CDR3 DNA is TGTGCCATCAGTGAACAATCCTCCAGGGGGCGAGATAACACTGAAGCTTTCTTT. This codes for CAISEQSSRGRDNTEAFF.

The chain's CDR3 is CASSHDRFYHGYTF. As DNA, the CDR3 is TGTGCCAGCAGTCATGACAGGTTTTATCATGGCTACACCTTC. The chain joins TRBV5-6 to TRBJ1-2; possibly TRBD1 for D (6 bases). Germline-derived CDR1 and CDR2 are SGHDT and YYEEEE. Trimming took 5 bases from V and 6 from J, leaving 17 bases between them. This CDR3 region has 14 residues.

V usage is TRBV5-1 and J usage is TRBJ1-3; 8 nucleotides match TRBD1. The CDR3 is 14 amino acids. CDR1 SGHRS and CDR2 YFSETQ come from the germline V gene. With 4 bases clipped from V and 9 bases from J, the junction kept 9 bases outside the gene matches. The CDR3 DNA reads TGCGCCAGCAGCGTGGACAGGGTACGAGGCACCATATATTTT. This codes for CASSVDRVRGTIYF.